This TCR beta chain was observed in a study of OX40 agonist ivuxolimab in advanced cancers. Study as a whole: Patients were dosed intravenously with ivuxolimab at 0.01 to 10 mg/kg every 2 weeks. Prior anti-PD-1, anti-PD-L1 or anti-CTLA-4 therapy was allowed; about 39% had some.

The V gene lost 5 bases and the J gene lost 0 bases, with 19 bases spanning the gap. The CDR3 totals 17 residues. Germline CDR1 SGHNT, CDR2 YENEEA. The method was immunoSEQ multiplex PCR; TCRdb's version includes in-frame clones alone and lacks a portion of them. The data contain around 57,000 clones, 86% of them seen just once; the ten biggest clones take up more than 0.9%. V gene TRBV11-3 combines with J gene TRBJ1-1; D may be TRBD1 (6 bases). The specimen comprised CD4+ or CD8+ T cells sorted from blood, sampled in a trial of the OX40 agonist ivuxolimab. This TCR was recovered from an adult with an advanced solid tumor such as melanoma, head and neck, liver or kidney cancer. This CDR3 reads CASSLDSSSHMNTEAFF. Written as DNA, the CDR3 is TGTGCCAGCAGCCTGGACAGTTCTTCACACATGAACACTGAAGCTTTCTTT.